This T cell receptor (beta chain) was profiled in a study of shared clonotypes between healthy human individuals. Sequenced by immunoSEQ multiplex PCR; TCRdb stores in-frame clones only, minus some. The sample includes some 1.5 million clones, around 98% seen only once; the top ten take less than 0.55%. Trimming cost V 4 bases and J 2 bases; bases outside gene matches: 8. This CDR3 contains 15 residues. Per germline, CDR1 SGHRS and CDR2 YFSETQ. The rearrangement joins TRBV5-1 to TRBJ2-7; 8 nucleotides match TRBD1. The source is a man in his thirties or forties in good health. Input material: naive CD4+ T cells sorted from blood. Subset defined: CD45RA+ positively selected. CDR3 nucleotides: TGCGCCAGCAGCACGGACAGGGTGCTTCCCTACGAGCAGTACTTC. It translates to CASSTDRVLPYEQYF. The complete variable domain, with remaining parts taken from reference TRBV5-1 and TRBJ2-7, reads KAGVTQTPRYLIKTRGQQVTLSCSPISGHRSVSWYQQTPGQGLQFLFEYFSETQRNKGNFPGRFSGRQFSNSRSEMNVSTLELGDSALYLCASSTDRVLPYEQYFGPGTRLTVT.